This entry concerns a single T cell receptor beta chain. What it recognizes is unknown. Treatment was busulfan-fludarabine conditioning, a marrow graft, and cyclophosphamide on days +3 and +4. The sample is drawn from a study of T cells after posttransplantation cyclophosphamide. Some clones are missing from TCRdb's copy, which holds only in-frame ones; the method was immunoSEQ multiplex PCR. The repertoire consists of some 4,000 clones, none detected only once. Study results and limitations: Skin or GI-infiltrating T cells shared few TRB sequences with blood.

This receptor was taken from a female patient between 18 and 35 years old who received an allogeneic stem cell transplant from an unrelated donor, was CMV-positive, and had acute GVHD only. Some of the T cells might come from the graft donor. Sequencing was performed on PBMCs, taken after allogeneic stem cell transplant with posttransplant cyclophosphamide.

In DNA, the CDR3 is TGTGCCAGCAGCCAAACTAGCGGGAGGCTCCCTTTGGGGGATACGCAGTATTTT. Translation gives CASSQTSGRLPLGDTQYF. This sequence joins TRBV7-2 and TRBJ2-3, with 12 bases fitting TRBD2. CDR1 and CDR2 from the germline V gene are SGHTA and FQGNSA. CDR3 length: 18 residues. Losses at the gene ends were 5 bases for V and 6 bases for J; bases not matched to a gene: 15. The entire variable domain, with the rest obtained from reference TRBV7-2 and TRBJ2-3, is as follows: GAGVSQSPSNKVTEKGKDVELRCDPISGHTALYWYRQSLGQGLEFLIYFQGNSAPDKSGLPSDRFSAERTGGSVSTLTIQRTQQEDSAVYLCASSQTSGRLPLGDTQYFGPGTRLTVL.